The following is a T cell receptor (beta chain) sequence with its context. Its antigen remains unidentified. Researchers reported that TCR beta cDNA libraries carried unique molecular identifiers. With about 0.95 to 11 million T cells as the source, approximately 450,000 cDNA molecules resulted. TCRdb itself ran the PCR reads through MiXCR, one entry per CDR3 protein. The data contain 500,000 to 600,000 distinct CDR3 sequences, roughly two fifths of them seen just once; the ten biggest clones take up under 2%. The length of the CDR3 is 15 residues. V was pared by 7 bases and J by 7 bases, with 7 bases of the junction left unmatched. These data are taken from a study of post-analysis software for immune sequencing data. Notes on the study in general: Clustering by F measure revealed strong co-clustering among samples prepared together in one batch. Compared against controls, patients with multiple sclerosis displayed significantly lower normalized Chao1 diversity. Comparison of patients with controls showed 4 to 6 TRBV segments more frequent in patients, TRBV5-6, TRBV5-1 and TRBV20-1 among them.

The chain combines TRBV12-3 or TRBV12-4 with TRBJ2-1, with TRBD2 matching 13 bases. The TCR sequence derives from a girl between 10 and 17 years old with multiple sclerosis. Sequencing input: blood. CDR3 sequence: CASTWTSGRANEQFF. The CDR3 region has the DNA TGTGCCAGCACCTGGACTAGCGGGAGAGCTAATGAGCAGTTCTTC.